This T cell receptor (beta chain) was obtained from a study of metastatic and nonmetastatic thyroid tumors (TCRdb year 2020). As for the study more broadly: The researchers compared repertoires between peripheral blood samples and tumor or nodule tissue samples from patients with malignant or benign thyroid disease. The paper as a whole reports these results and caveats: TCR beta diversity was reported as significantly higher in malignant tumors than in benign nodules, in both blood and tumor samples.

The library was obtained by PCR. Sequencing used an Illumina HiSeq 4000. The TCR beta-chain CDR3 region of each patient was profiled by high-throughput sequencing. The study's processing was this. Drawing on CDR3 differences between clinicopathological groups, the researchers built a classifier meant to tell apart patients with distant-metastatic papillary thyroid cancer. To measure repertoire diversity the researchers used the Shannon index, while the Morisita-Horn index served to gauge how similar the tumor and blood repertoires were. TCRdb reprocessed the public reads (quality trimming at Q25 with fastp, clone calling with MiXCR) and kept in-frame beta chains. TCRdb, not the authors, supplied the V and J calls. In this sample the table shows fewer than 40,000 clones, about a third of which occur a single time. Clones ranked in the top ten supply 22% of the sample. Regarding this clone: It lacks a known antigen. No much larger clone is present one base from it, and per-base qualities are unavailable.

CDR1 and CDR2 (GTSNPN, SVGIG) derive from the germline V gene (reference sequence). V and J lose 0 bases and 0 bases, and a span of 8 bases separates them. Counted from cysteine to phenylalanine, this CDR3 has 15 amino acids. CDR3 DNA is the only sequence kept; it has 45 bases, read in frame from the first base. Before undergoing thyroid surgery, none of the patients had been given any kind of treatment. The study retrospectively analysed patient clinical samples collected from about 2012 to 2019 using T-cell receptor beta sequencing. The chain joins TRBV30 to TRBJ1-4; TRBD1 is a possible D gene, resting on 5 matching bases. Sequencing was done on a sample of tumor tissue. The clonotype originates from a female donor with papillary thyroid cancer or a benign thyroid nodule (not recorded which). Some clones in this sample may be carry-over from other donors' samples. The DNA sequence follows: TGTGCCTGGAGTGTACTAGGGGCAACTAATGAAAAACTGTTTTTT. Its protein is CAWSVLGATNEKLFF.